The 19 T cell receptor beta chains below were found in one sample sequenced in a study of technical replicates of blood from a few donors. Clones were read by immunoSEQ multiplex PCR, and TCRdb kept only the in-frame ones, dropping some. Found here are around 72,000 clones, roughly 92% of them singletons; the top ten hold around 0.37%. Sequencing used T cells isolated from PBMCs. The source of these receptors is a human donor in good health.

The chain uses TRBV11-3 and TRBJ2-2, with 7 bases identical to TRBD2. Trimming took 7 bases from V and 2 from J; bases not matched to a gene: 4. There are 14 residues in the CDR3. From germline, CDR1 is SGHNT and CDR2 YENEEA. CDR3 sequence: CASTRDYNTGELFF. The DNA of the CDR3 is TGTGCCAGCACCCGGGACTATAACACCGGGGAGCTGTTTTTT.

This clone has only one observation. J is TRBJ1-2 and V is TRBV27, with a possible D match to TRBD1 (6 bases). Deletions cut 9 bases from V and 6 bases from J, with 23 bases between. The CDR3 length is 15 residues. Germline values: CDR1 MNHEY, CDR2 SMNVEV (reference sequence). This CDR3 is CASKGTGTRKNGYTF. CDR3 nucleotides: TGTGCCAGTAAAGGTACAGGGACGCGGAAAAATGGCTACACCTTC.

The chain employs TRBV7-9 and TRBJ2-3; TRBD1 agrees at 7 bases. The length of the CDR3 is 16 residues. The V segment lost 2 bases and the J segment 4 bases; nucleotides outside the gene matches: 9. Germline V gene data show CDR1 as SEHNR and CDR2 as FQNEAQ (reference sequence). The CDR3 sequence is CASSLNSGTVADTQYF. In nucleotides, the CDR3 is TGTGCCAGCAGCTTAAATTCCGGGACAGTAGCAGATACGCAGTATTTT.

CDR3 region: CASTWTSGKVETQYF. CDR3 nucleotides: TGTGCCAGCACTTGGACTAGCGGGAAAGTAGAGACCCAGTACTTC. The rearrangement links TRBV11-2 to TRBJ2-5, with TRBD2 identical over 12 bases. Trimming cost V 7 bases and J 4 bases; bases outside gene matches: 7. The length of the CDR3 is 15 residues. Per germline, CDR1 SGHAT and CDR2 FQNNGV.

V and J are TRBV7-2 and TRBJ2-1, with 8 bases fitting TRBD2. The CDR3 spans 18 residues. Per the germline V gene, CDR1 is SGHTA and CDR2 is FQGNSA. V was pared by 1 base and J by 4 bases, with 12 bases of the junction left unmatched. The CDR3 protein is CASSLDKPGLDIYNEQFF. CDR3 nucleotides: TGTGCCAGCAGCTTAGATAAACCGGGACTAGATATTTACAATGAGCAGTTCTTC. Full variable domain (outside the CDR3, taken from reference TRBV7-2 and TRBJ2-1): GAGVSQSPSNKVTEKGKDVELRCDPISGHTALYWYRQSLGQGLEFLIYFQGNSAPDKSGLPSDRFSAERTGGSVSTLTIQRTQQEDSAVYLCASSLDKPGLDIYNEQFFGPGTRLTVL.

The chain uses TRBV30 and TRBJ1-1; TRBD1 might be the D (5 bases). Germline V gives CDR1 GTSNPN, CDR2 SVGIG (reference sequence). The CDR3 sequence is 14 residues long. The ends were cut back, 0 bases at V and 4 bases at J, with 12 bases in the middle. The DNA of the CDR3 is TGTGCCTGGAGTGTGACCTTGGGGGGCACTGAAGCTTTCTTT. As protein: CAWSVTLGGTEAFF.

The chain is built from TRBV7-6 and TRBJ1-2; 12 nucleotides align to TRBD1. J lost 5 bases, V lost 8 bases, and 15 bases had no gene match. The CDR3 length is 17 residues. Germline loops: CDR1 SGHVS, CDR2 FNYEAQ. The CDR3 coding sequence is TGTGCCAGCGGCGCGGGGACAGGGGGCAGCGGAGGGTATGGCTACACCTTC. As protein: CASGAGTGGSGGYGYTF.

The chain couples TRBV11-2 to TRBJ1-4, with D unresolved. Trimming left V 3 bases short and J 0 bases short, with 5 bases between. The CDR3 has 14 residues. Germline loops: CDR1 SGHAT, CDR2 FQNNGV. The CDR3 nucleotides are TGTGCCAGCAGCTTTCCAGCAACTAATGAAAAACTGTTTTTT. Translation: CASSFPATNEKLFF.

This chain links TRBV10-3 with TRBJ2-7; maybe TRBD1 (6 bases). Germline V gene sequence: CDR1 ENHRY, CDR2 SYGVKD. The ends were cut back, 6 bases at V and 4 bases at J, with 16 bases in the middle. The CDR3 extends over 14 amino acids. The CDR3 sequence: CAIREPDRLYEQYF. The CDR3 region has the DNA TGTGCCATCAGAGAACCTGACAGGCTGTACGAGCAGTACTTC.

This chain uses TRBV5-1 with TRBJ2-5; 8 nucleotides align to TRBD2. Trimming took 3 bases from V and 0 from J; bases not matched to a gene: 4. This CDR3 spans 15 amino acids. Germline lookup yields CDR1 SGHRS and CDR2 YFSETQ. Written as DNA, the CDR3 is TGCGCCAGCAGCTGGACTAGCCCGAACCAAGAGACCCAGTACTTC. The encoded protein is CASSWTSPNQETQYF.

This chain connects TRBV6-1 to TRBJ1-1; D is ambiguous. The V end was cut by 2 bases, the J end by 0 bases, with 7 bases between. The CDR3 loop spans 14 amino acids. Germline V gene lookup returns CDR1 MNHNS and CDR2 SASEGT. CDR3 loop: CASSEKAVNTEAFF. The DNA for the CDR3 is TGTGCCAGCAGTGAAAAGGCGGTGAACACTGAAGCTTTCTTT.

V gene TRBV2 combines with J gene TRBJ1-5; D might be TRBD1 (6 bases). CDR1 is SNHLY, CDR2 FYNNEI, per germline. The CDR3 is 13 amino acids. With 7 bases removed from V and 7 bases from J, the gap between germline ends came to 14 bases. In nucleotides, the CDR3 is TGTGCCAGCACCATGGGGGGGGGCCAGCCCCAGCATTTT. Its translation is CASTMGGGQPQHF.

This sequence joins TRBV13 and TRBJ2-3; TRBD2 matches 11 bases. The CDR3 extends over 17 amino acids. CDR1 is PRHDT, CDR2 FYEKMQ, per germline (reference sequence). The J segment lost 2 bases and the V segment lost 4 bases, leaving 8 bases of the junction unmatched. CDR3 DNA: TGTGCCAGCAGCTCCCCTAGCGGGAGGAAGGCCACAGATACGCAGTATTTT. It specifies CASSSPSGRKATDTQYF.

V usage is TRBV10-3 and J usage is TRBJ2-2; a possible D gene is TRBD2 (6 bases). The V gene's germline CDR1 is ENHRY and CDR2 SYGVKD. The CDR3 length is 17 residues. V shed 0 bases and J shed 3 bases, with 14 bases lying between them. Here the CDR3 DNA reads TGTGCCATCAGTGAGTCCACCGGGACTTTCTACACCGGGGAGCTGTTTTTT. Its translation is CAISESTGTFYTGELFF.

This clone has just one count. This chain links TRBV29-1 with TRBJ1-1; the D is unclear. This CDR3 is built from 12 residues. Trimming removed 4 bases at V and 7 bases at J, with 13 bases between. Germline CDR1 reads SQVTM; CDR2 reads ANQGSEA. DNA of the CDR3: TGCAGCGTTGCCTCTTCTGGAGTTGAAGCTTTCTTT. Its protein is CSVASSGVEAFF. The full variable domain, its missing parts supplied by reference TRBV29-1 and TRBJ1-1, is SAVISQKPSRDICQRGTSLTIQCQVDSQVTMMFWYRQQPGQSLTLIATANQGSEATYESGFVIDKFPISRPNLTFSTLTVSNMSPEDSSIYLCSVASSGVEAFFGQGTRLTVV.

The gene calls are TRBV6-5 and TRBJ1-2; 9 bases fit TRBD1. Per the germline V gene, CDR1 is MNHEY and CDR2 is SVGAGI. With V trimmed by 6 bases and J by 6 bases, 5 bases remained unmatched. The CDR3 contains 13 residues. The CDR3 region is CASRRGQGDGYTF. CDR3 DNA sequence: TGTGCCAGCAGGCGGGGACAGGGCGATGGCTACACCTTC.

The chain is built from TRBV6-5 and TRBJ1-2; 7 bases are a match to TRBD1. Trimming cost V 5 bases and J 8 bases; bases outside gene matches: 5. Per the germline V gene, CDR1 is MNHEY and CDR2 is SVGAGI. The CDR3 sequence is 12 residues long. The DNA for the CDR3 is TGTGCCAGCAGTGACAGGGTCGTCGGCTACACCTTC. Encoded protein: CASSDRVVGYTF.

The chain carries TRBV6-5 and TRBJ1-1; TRBD1 matches at 7 bases. CDR1 and CDR2 (germline): MNHEY, SVGAGI. The CDR3 runs to 12 residues. V lost 4 bases, J lost 11 bases, and 7 bases stayed unmatched. CDR3 bases: TGTGCCAGCAGTTCGACAACAGGGGCGGCTTTCTTT. It translates to CASSSTTGAAFF.

The DNA for the CDR3 is TGTGCCAGCAGCGGAACCCGGGACAGGGTATCCTACGAGCAGTACTTC. Its protein is CASSGTRDRVSYEQYF. The V and J genes are TRBV9 and TRBJ2-7, with 9 bases identical to TRBD1. Germline-derived CDR1 and CDR2 are SGDLS and YYNGEE. V lost 3 bases to trimming and J lost 1 base; unmatched junction nucleotides: 8. This CDR3 contains 16 residues.